The clone carrying this TCR beta chain was counted a single time. The antigen remains undetermined. Using immunoSEQ multiplex PCR, the repertoire was profiled, and TCRdb retains in-frame clones only, with some absent. Of about 88,000 clones listed, 75% to 90% are singletons. The data stem from a study of graft-versus-host responses after intestinal transplantation. Study as a whole: Recipients were all induced with anti-thymocyte globulin, then given tacrolimus and steroids for two to three years. Study conclusions and caveats: Allograft graft-versus-host to host-versus-graft clonal ratios ran high in patients with graft-donor T cell macrochimerism. GvH clones appeared in recipient marrow, some first in ileum or blood.

This sequence originates from a human donor who received an intestinal transplant. The sequencing used unstimulated CD4+ T cells sorted from spleen or lymph node cells, collected before intestinal transplant.

The CDR3 DNA reads TGTGCCAGCAGCGAAGGGACAGCGTTCTATGGCTACACCTTC. It encodes CASSEGTAFYGYTF. J is TRBJ1-2 and V is TRBV7-9, with 7 bases matching TRBD1. The junction had 7 bases not matched to a gene; V was cut back by 5 bases and J by 4 bases. The CDR3 runs 14 residues. Germline V CDR1 and CDR2: SEHNR, FQNEAQ (reference sequence). Full variable domain (remainder filled in from reference TRBV7-9 and TRBJ1-2): DTGVSQNPRHKITKRGQNVTFRCDPISEHNRLYWYRQTLGQGPEFLTYFQNEAQLEKSRLLSDRFSAERPKGSFSTLEIQRTEQGDSAMYLCASSEGTAFYGYTFGSGTRLTVV.